These 23 T cell receptor beta chains were sequenced from one sample in a study of chemoradiotherapy in HPV16-positive cancers. TCRdb's copy holds only in-frame clones and misses some; the assay was immunoSEQ multiplex PCR. The sample lists under 15,000 clones, about 75% occurring once. This specimen was acquired from a patient who underwent chemoradiotherapy. Receptors were obtained from a human donor with HPV-associated anogenital cancer.

The chain carries TRBV5-4 and TRBJ2-6, with D possibly called TRBD1 or TRBD2 (5 bases each). V lost 4 bases and J lost 0, with 17 bases in between. The CDR3 spans 18 residues. In germline, CDR1 is SGHNT, CDR2 YYREEE (reference sequence). The CDR3 nucleotides are TGTGCCAGCAGCAAACCGGGACCGATCAGCTCTGGGGCCAACGTCCTGACTTTC. Encoded protein: CASSKPGPISSGANVLTF.

This clone was found a few times. The chain carries TRBV4-3 and TRBJ2-7; D is undetermined. The germline V gene has CDR1 LGHNA and CDR2 YSLEER. The CDR3 length is 17 residues. Trimming took off 0 bases at V and 4 bases at J, with 19 bases between the two ends. DNA for the CDR3: TGCGCCAGCAGCCAAGATCGAACAGCCTCCAAGGGATACGAGCAGTACTTC. This gives the protein CASSQDRTASKGYEQYF.

This clone was counted a few times. The chain is built from TRBV28 and TRBJ2-3; no definite D call. V was cut by 5 bases and J by 5 bases, with 11 bases left in between. CDR3 length equals 13 residues. CDR1 and CDR2 (germline): MDHEN, SYDVKM. The DNA of the CDR3 is TGTGCCAGCAGTCCGAGACTCCTAGATACGCAGTATTTT. Encoded protein: CASSPRLLDTQYF. The full variable domain, its missing parts supplied by reference TRBV28 and TRBJ2-3, is DVKVTQSSRYLVKRTGEKVFLECVQDMDHENMFWYRQDPGLGLRLIYFSYDVKMKEKGDIPEGYSVSREKKERFSLILESASTNQTSMYLCASSPRLLDTQYFGPGTRLTVL.

The J gene is TRBJ2-1, the V gene TRBV7-2, with D perhaps TRBD2 (6 bases). Trimming left V 5 bases short and J 6 bases short, with 23 bases between. The CDR3 runs 17 residues. CDR1 SGHTA and CDR2 FQGNSA come from the germline V gene. The DNA of the CDR3 is TGTGCCAGCAGCCGGCCTACTGACAGACTAGTTTCCAATGAGCAGTTCTTC. This gives the protein CASSRPTDRLVSNEQFF.

The chain couples TRBV7-8 to TRBJ2-7, with 11 bases that match TRBD2. The CDR3 extends over 15 amino acids. V gave up 6 bases and J gave up 3 bases; unmatched junction bases: 7. CDR1 SGHVS and CDR2 FQNEAQ come from the germline V gene. The CDR3, as DNA: TGTGCCAGCAGATCCCCCGGGACTAGCGGCTACGAGCAGTACTTC. This gives the protein CASRSPGTSGYEQYF.

The DNA for the CDR3 is TGCGCCAGCAGCTTGGGACAGTTTTTAAACTATGGCTACACCTTC. Protein: CASSLGQFLNYGYTF. This rearrangement joins TRBV5-1 to TRBJ1-2, with a tentative D call TRBD1 (5 bases). Deletions cut 0 bases from V and 2 bases from J, with 11 bases between. The CDR3 extends over 15 amino acids. CDR1 and CDR2 (germline): SGHRS, YFSETQ.

V is TRBV21-1 and J is TRBJ2-7. TRBV21-1 has pseudogene status. The CDR3 is 16 residues long. CDR3 coding DNA: TGTGCCAGCAGCAAAGTTGTATCGGGCAGTCACTACGAGCAGTACTTC. Translation: CASSKVVSGSHYEQYF.

This clone was seen a handful of times. V gene TRBV5-6 combines with J gene TRBJ2-5, with 7 nucleotides matching TRBD2. The germline gives CDR1 SGHDT, CDR2 YYEEEE. CDR3 length: 16 residues. J was trimmed by 0 bases and V by 1 base; bases with no gene match: 6. In DNA form, the CDR3 reads TGTGCCAGCAGCTTGAGGCTAGCGGATTACCAAGAGACCCAGTACTTC. Protein product: CASSLRLADYQETQYF.

This chain links TRBV29-1 with TRBJ1-2; D remains unclear. This CDR3 has 12 amino acids. Trimming left V 0 bases short and J 6 bases short, with 8 bases between. CDR1 and CDR2 (germline): SQVTM, ANQGSEA. The CDR3 sequence: CSVEDYRNGYTF. The CDR3 bases are TGCAGCGTTGAAGATTATAGGAATGGCTACACCTTC.

DNA of the CDR3: TGTGCCAGCAGCTCCGGAGTTGGGGAGACCCAGTACTTC. It encodes CASSSGVGETQYF. The chain recombines TRBV11-2 with TRBJ2-5; D is unresolved. There are 13 residues in the CDR3. Germline CDR1 and CDR2: SGHAT and FQNNGV. V was shortened by 4 bases and J by 5 bases, with 11 bases between the two germline ends.

The gene calls are TRBV18 and TRBJ1-1, with 8 bases fitting TRBD1. V shed 4 bases and J 7 bases; nucleotides not matched to a gene: 8. Germline assignment: CDR1 KGHSH and CDR2 LQKENI. The CDR3 totals 14 residues. CDR3 in amino acids: CASSQLTGESEAFF. DNA of the CDR3: TGTGCCAGCTCACAGCTGACAGGGGAAAGTGAAGCTTTCTTT.

This clone was seen a few times. This sequence joins TRBV6-5 and TRBJ1-5; 8 nucleotides align to TRBD1. This CDR3 has 15 amino acids. Germline loops: CDR1 MNHEY, CDR2 SVGAGI. The trim removed 2 bases at V and 2 bases at J, leaving 2 bases unmatched. The DNA of the CDR3 is TGTGCCAGCAGTTACGGACAGGGACGCAATCAGCCCCAGCATTTT. Translated: CASSYGQGRNQPQHF.

CDR3 sequence (DNA): TGTGCCAGCCCTAGGGCAGATAGCTCCTACAATGAGCAGTTCTTC. Translation gives CASPRADSSYNEQFF. The V call is TRBV2, the J call TRBJ2-1; D ambiguous. The germline V gene encodes CDR1 SNHLY and CDR2 FYNNEI. V lost 8 bases, J lost 0 bases, and 14 bases lay in between. This CDR3 has 15 residues.

This chain joins TRBV10-3 and TRBJ1-4; D call uncertain. V was trimmed by 2 bases and J by 4 bases, leaving 5 bases between them. CDR3 length equals 13 residues. From germline, CDR1 is ENHRY and CDR2 SYGVKD. CDR3 in amino acids: CAISEDNNEKLFF. The CDR3 DNA reads TGTGCCATCAGTGAGGACAATAATGAAAAACTGTTTTTT.

The chain links TRBV28 to TRBJ2-7; D could derive from TRBD1 or TRBD2 (5 bases each). V was cut by 7 bases and J by 3 bases, with 10 bases left in between. The germline CDR1 and CDR2 sequences are MDHEN and SYDVKM. This CDR3 is 12 amino acids long. This CDR3 is CASKGTSYEQYF. DNA for the CDR3: TGTGCCAGCAAAGGGACCAGCTACGAGCAGTACTTC.

The chain has TRBV2 and TRBJ1-2, with TRBD1 matching over 7 bases. Germline values: CDR1 SNHLY, CDR2 FYNNEI. This CDR3 is built from 13 residues. Germline trimming cut 6 bases from V and 7 bases from J; bases unmatched to any gene: 8. The CDR3 protein is CASRTGYSAGYTF. The CDR3 DNA is TGTGCCAGCAGGACAGGGTATTCTGCTGGCTACACCTTC.

The J gene is TRBJ2-3, the V gene TRBV4-3; TRBD1 matches 9 bases. CDR3 length: 15 amino acids. The germline V gene encodes CDR1 LGHNA and CDR2 YSLEER. Trimming cost V 2 bases and J 4 bases; bases outside gene matches: 4. CDR3: CASSQQQGAADTQYF. CDR3 DNA: TGCGCCAGCAGCCAACAACAGGGGGCTGCAGATACGCAGTATTTT.

J is TRBJ1-1 and V is TRBV19; TRBD1 agrees at 8 bases. Germline V CDR1 and CDR2: LNHDA, SQIVND (reference sequence). Trimming at V came to 0 bases and at J to 4 bases, leaving 13 bases not matched to a gene. The CDR3 runs 18 residues. CDR3 region: CASSIDPRTGSGSTEAFF. CDR3 DNA: TGTGCCAGTAGTATAGATCCCCGGACAGGGTCAGGTTCCACTGAAGCTTTCTTT.

The chain links TRBV25-1 to TRBJ2-3; TRBD2 matches 7 bases. The V and J ends lost 4 bases and 6 bases, in that order; junction bases with no gene match: 7. Looked up from germline, CDR1 is MGHDK and CDR2 is SYGVNS. The length of the CDR3 is 14 residues. The CDR3 DNA sequence: TGTGCCAGCAGTGCGGCGGGAGAGGTTGATACGCAGTATTTT. Its protein is CASSAAGEVDTQYF.

The chain combines TRBV11-2 with TRBJ2-2; 7 bases are a match to TRBD1. CDR1 SGHAT and CDR2 FQNNGV come from the germline V gene. J was trimmed by 1 base and V by 4 bases; bases with no gene match: 0. The CDR3 extends over 14 amino acids. CDR3 loop: CASSWDRNTGELFF. The CDR3 DNA sequence: TGTGCCAGCAGCTGGGACAGGAACACCGGGGAGCTGTTTTTT.

The chain links TRBV7-8 to TRBJ1-1, with TRBD1 matching 7 bases. This CDR3 spans 14 amino acids. Germline assignment: CDR1 SGHVS and CDR2 FQNEAQ. The V gene end was trimmed by 1 base and the J gene end by 3 bases; junction bases not matched to a gene: 2. This CDR3 reads CASSLDDRDTEAFF. The CDR3 DNA is TGTGCCAGCAGCTTAGATGACAGGGACACTGAAGCTTTCTTT. The variable domain in full, with the rest retrieved from reference TRBV7-8 and TRBJ1-1, is GAGVSQSPRYKVAKRGQDVALRCDPISGHVSLFWYQQALGQGPEFLTYFQNEAQLDKSGLPSDRFFAERPEGSVSTLKIQRTQQEDSAVYLCASSLDDRDTEAFFGQGTRLTVV.

This clone showed up just a few times. J is TRBJ1-1 and V is TRBV20-1; D remains ambiguous. The V gene lost 2 bases and the J gene lost 8 bases, with 9 bases spanning the gap. Germline lookup yields CDR1 DFQATT and CDR2 SNEGSKA (reference sequence). The CDR3 is 11 amino acids. CDR3: CSARKGQEAFF. The CDR3 coding sequence is TGCAGTGCTAGAAAGGGTCAGGAAGCTTTCTTT.

This clone came up once. The chain carries TRBV2 and TRBJ2-1, with a possible D match to TRBD2 (5 bases). The V gene's germline CDR1 is SNHLY and CDR2 FYNNEI. V lost 2 bases to trimming and J lost 0 bases, with 8 bases between them. The CDR3 is made up of 15 amino acids. The CDR3, as DNA: TGTGCCAGCAGTGAACAGCGGAGCTCCTACAATGAGCAGTTCTTC. The encoded protein is CASSEQRSSYNEQFF.